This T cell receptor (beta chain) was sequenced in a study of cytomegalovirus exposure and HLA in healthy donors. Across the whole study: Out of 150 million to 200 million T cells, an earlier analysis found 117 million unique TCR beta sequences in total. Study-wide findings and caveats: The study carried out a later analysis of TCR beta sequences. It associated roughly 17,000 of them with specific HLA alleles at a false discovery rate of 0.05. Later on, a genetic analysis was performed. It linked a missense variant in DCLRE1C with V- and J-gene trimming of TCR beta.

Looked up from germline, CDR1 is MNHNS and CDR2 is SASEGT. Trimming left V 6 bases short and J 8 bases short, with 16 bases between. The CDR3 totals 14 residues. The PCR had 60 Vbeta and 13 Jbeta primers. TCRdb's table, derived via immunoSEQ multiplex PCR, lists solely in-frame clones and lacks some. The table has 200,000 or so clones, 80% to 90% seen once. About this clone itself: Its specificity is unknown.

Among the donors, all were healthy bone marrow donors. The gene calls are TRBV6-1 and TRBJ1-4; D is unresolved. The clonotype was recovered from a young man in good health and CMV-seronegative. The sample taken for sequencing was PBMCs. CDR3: CASRFSGMVEKLFF. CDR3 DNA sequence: TGTGCCAGCAGATTCTCAGGAATGGTGGAAAAACTGTTTTTT.